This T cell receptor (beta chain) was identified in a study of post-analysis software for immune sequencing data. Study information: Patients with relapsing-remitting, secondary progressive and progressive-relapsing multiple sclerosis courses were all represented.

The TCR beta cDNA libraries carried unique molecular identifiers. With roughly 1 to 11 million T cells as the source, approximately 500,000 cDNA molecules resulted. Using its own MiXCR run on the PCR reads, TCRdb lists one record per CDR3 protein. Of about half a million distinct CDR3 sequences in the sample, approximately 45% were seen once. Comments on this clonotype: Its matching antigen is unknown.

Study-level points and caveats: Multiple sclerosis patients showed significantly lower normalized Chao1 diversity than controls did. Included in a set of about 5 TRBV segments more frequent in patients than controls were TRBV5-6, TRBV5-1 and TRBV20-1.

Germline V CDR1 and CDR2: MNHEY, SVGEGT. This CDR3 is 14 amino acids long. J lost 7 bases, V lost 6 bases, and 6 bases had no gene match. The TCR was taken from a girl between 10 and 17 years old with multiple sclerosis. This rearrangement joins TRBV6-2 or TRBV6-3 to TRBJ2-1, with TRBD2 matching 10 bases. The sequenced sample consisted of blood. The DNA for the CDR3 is TGTGCCAGCAGGAAGCGGGAGGGCCCAAATGAGCAGTTCTTC. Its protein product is CASRKREGPNEQFF.